The text below deals with one TCR beta chain. Using immunoSEQ multiplex PCR, the repertoire was profiled, and TCRdb retains in-frame clones only, with some absent. Altogether over 400,000 clones are present, around 90% being singletons, with the ten largest covering roughly 4.3%. These data originate in a study of Ad26.COV2.S vaccination and SARS-CoV-2 variants. Described treatment: some 20 received Ad26.COV2.S at low or high dose, single or two shots; 5 received placebo; per-sample allocation not given. Sampling was performed 63 days after the first vaccine or placebo injection. The sequence came from a person aged 18-60 years who received the Ad26.COV2.S COVID-19 vaccine or a placebo. Material: peripheral blood, obtained in a trial of Ad26.COV2.S vaccine versus placebo.

CDR3 sequence: CASKGTSTDTQYF. The CDR3 DNA sequence: TGTGCCAGCAAAGGGACTAGCACAGATACGCAGTATTTT. The chain links TRBV2 to TRBJ2-3; tentative D call: TRBD2 (6 bases). Germline V lookup: CDR1 SNHLY, CDR2 FYNNEI. V was cut by 7 bases and J by 0 bases, with 8 bases left in between. This CDR3 is 13 amino acids long. Full variable domain (rest looked up from reference TRBV2 and TRBJ2-3): EPEVTQTPSHQVTQMGQEVILRCVPISNHLYFYWYRQILGQKVEFLVSFYNNEISEKSEIFDDQFSVERPDGSNFTLKIRSTKLEDSAMYFCASKGTSTDTQYFGPGTRLTVL.